Following are 9 T cell receptor beta chains from one sample sequenced in a study of CXCR3-negative and CXCR3-positive naive CD8 T cells. With UMI labels, 5' RACE was used to prepare the TRB cDNA libraries. TCRdb reanalyzed the 5' RACE reads, giving one entry per CDR3 protein sequence and no DNA. This sample's table reports about 43,000 distinct CDR3 sequences. The material sequenced was memory CD8+ T cells from blood. These receptors were collected from a human donor in good health. Some clones in this sample may be carry-over from other donors' samples.

V is TRBV20-1 and J is TRBJ2-5; TCRdb lists TRBD2, though no DNA is available to test this call. The CDR3 consists of 18 residues. CDR1 and CDR2 from the germline V gene are DFQATT and SNEGSKA (reference sequence). The CDR3 here is CSARDPGTSGGQLETQYF.

This chain connects TRBV4-1 to TRBJ2-1; TCRdb lists TRBD1, though no DNA is available to test this call. The CDR3 length is 17 residues. Germline CDR1 and CDR2: MGHRA and YSYEKL. CDR3 sequence reads: CASSLGRSDSWRIEQFF.

The genes are TRBV29-1 and TRBJ1-2. CDR3 length: 13 residues. From germline, CDR1 is SQVTM and CDR2 ANQGSEA. CDR3 amino acids: CSVRSFTREGYTF.

The chain is built from TRBV29-1 and TRBJ2-3; TCRdb proposes TRBD2, but this gene call is untestable without DNA. The CDR3 has 14 amino acids. Germline CDR1 reads SQVTM; CDR2 reads ANQGSEA. Here the CDR3 reads CSVVPGLEGDTQYF.

V usage is TRBV29-1 and J usage is TRBJ1-3; TCRdb designates TRBD1, a call that cannot be tested without DNA. There are 13 residues in the CDR3. Germline-derived CDR1 and CDR2 are SQVTM and ANQGSEA. This CDR3 reads CSALGGTGNTIYF.

CDR3 amino acids: CSVVPDTPQFF. The chain uses TRBV29-1 and TRBJ2-1. This CDR3 is 11 amino acids long. Germline assignment: CDR1 SQVTM and CDR2 ANQGSEA.

The J gene is TRBJ2-1, the V gene TRBV12-3 or TRBV12-4; TCRdb gives TRBD2 as the D gene, but with no DNA this cannot be confirmed. The CDR3 totals 15 residues. This chain's CDR3 is CASSPSGLAGNEQFF.

The genes are TRBV28 and TRBJ2-3; absent DNA, TCRdb's TRBD1 call cannot be checked. Germline V gives CDR1 MDHEN, CDR2 SYDVKM. The CDR3 length is 15 residues. This CDR3 is CASSLNRISTDTQYF. The variable domain in full, completed from reference TRBV28 and TRBJ2-3, reads DVKVTQSSRYLVKRTGEKVFLECVQDMDHENMFWYRQDPGLGLRLIYFSYDVKMKEKGDIPEGYSVSREKKERFSLILESASTNQTSMYLCASSLNRISTDTQYFGPGTRLTVL.

The genes are TRBV29-1 and TRBJ2-7; checking the TCRdb D call of TRBD2 is not possible without DNA. CDR1 and CDR2 (germline): SQVTM, ANQGSEA. The CDR3 covers 15 residues. CDR3 loop: CSVDGPSQGPNEQYF.